A single sample gave rise to the 32 T cell receptor beta chains below, sequenced in a study of shared clonotypes between healthy human individuals. The repertoire was sequenced with immunoSEQ multiplex PCR; TCRdb's copy has only in-frame clones and lacks some. This table holds 850,000 to 1,200,000 clones, under 80% found once. Sequences were obtained from memory CD4+ T cells sorted from blood. As to subset: CD45RA-negative fraction. The receptors shown here come from a man between 18 and 29 years old in good health.

The chain employs TRBV5-1 and TRBJ1-4; 8 bases align to TRBD1. Trimming took 0 bases from V and 3 from J; bases not matched to a gene: 7. Germline V gene lookup returns CDR1 SGHRS and CDR2 YFSETQ. The CDR3 is 17 amino acids. The CDR3, as DNA: TGCGCCAGCAGCTTGGGGCAGGGGGCGCAGCCTAATGAAAAACTGTTTTTT. Translating it yields CASSLGQGAQPNEKLFF.

This clone has just a few counts. The sample holds other DNA sequences that translate to the same CDR3. This chain connects TRBV28 to TRBJ2-7; no firm D call. CDR1 MDHEN and CDR2 SYDVKM come from the germline V gene. V was trimmed by 6 bases and J by 4 bases, leaving 10 bases between them. This CDR3 spans 12 amino acids. The CDR3, as DNA: TGTGCCAGCAGCCCGGACGTTTACGAGCAGTACTTC. Translation: CASSPDVYEQYF.

The sample holds one count of this clone. With a much larger clone just one base away, this may be a read error. The V call is TRBV28, the J call TRBJ2-7; D is possibly TRBD1 (6 bases). CDR3 length: 12 residues. The ends were cut back, 7 bases at V and 1 base at J, with 8 bases in the middle. Germline V CDR1 and CDR2: MDHEN, SYDVKM. In DNA, the CDR3 is TGTGCCAGCACCGGACAGTCCTACGAGCAGTACTTC. Translated: CASTGQSYEQYF.

This chain connects TRBV30 to TRBJ2-4; D possibly corresponds to TRBD2 (6 bases). V lost 5 bases, J lost 4 bases, and 12 bases lay in between. Germline CDR1 is GTSNPN and CDR2 is SVGIG (reference sequence). This CDR3 is 13 amino acids long. The CDR3 region is CAWGRLGKNIQYF. For the CDR3, the DNA is TGTGCCTGGGGGAGGCTGGGTAAAAACATTCAGTACTTC.

The chain couples TRBV4-1 to TRBJ2-5; D is unclear. Trimming took 0 bases from V and 5 from J, leaving 13 bases between them. CDR3 length: 15 amino acids. Per germline, CDR1 MGHRA and CDR2 YSYEKL. The chain's CDR3 is CASSQDGRTAETQYF. As DNA, the CDR3 is TGCGCCAGCAGCCAAGATGGAAGGACCGCGGAGACCCAGTACTTC.

Details on this clone: The identical CDR3 is also encoded by other nucleotide sequences in the sample. The gene calls are TRBV7-8 and TRBJ1-2; D remains unclear. In germline, CDR1 is SGHVS, CDR2 FQNEAQ. V gave up 1 base and J gave up 4 bases, with 7 bases separating them. CDR3 size: 13 residues. CDR3: CASSLGRSYGYTF. The CDR3 bases are TGTGCCAGCAGCTTAGGGAGGTCCTATGGCTACACCTTC.

The V gene is TRBV30, the J gene TRBJ1-1; D call uncertain. Germline V gene lookup returns CDR1 GTSNPN and CDR2 SVGIG (reference sequence). The CDR3 extends over 14 amino acids. Trimming stripped 0 bases from V and 0 bases from J, with 8 bases between. The CDR3 coding sequence is TGTGCCTGGAGTGTCTACAGACTGAACACTGAAGCTTTCTTT. Its translation: CAWSVYRLNTEAFF.

This clone has only a few counts. This chain links TRBV5-6 with TRBJ1-2; TRBD1 might be the D (6 bases). V was pared by 5 bases and J by 7 bases, with 9 bases between. The CDR3 covers 11 residues. Germline CDR1 and CDR2: SGHDT and YYEEEE. The DNA of the CDR3 is TGTGCCAGCAGATTAGGGGGTGGCTACACCTTC. Amino acid sequence: CASRLGGGYTF.

The gene calls are TRBV9 and TRBJ1-1, with D uncertain. The CDR3 sequence is 15 residues long. Germline CDR1 reads SGDLS; CDR2 reads YYNGEE. V dropped 0 bases and J dropped 1 base, with 10 bases sitting between them. DNA of the CDR3: TGTGCCAGCAGCGTAGGCGGAACGAGGAACACTGAAGCTTTCTTT. Its translation is CASSVGGTRNTEAFF. The entire variable domain, with the rest obtained from reference TRBV9 and TRBJ1-1, is as follows: DSGVTQTPKHLITATGQRVTLRCSPRSGDLSVYWYQQSLDQGLQFLIQYYNGEERAKGNILERFSAQQFPDLHSELNLSSLELGDSALYFCASSVGGTRNTEAFFGQGTRLTVV.

The chain employs TRBV28 and TRBJ2-7; 11 bases match TRBD2. J gave up 0 bases and V 5 bases, and 3 bases lay outside the gene matches. CDR1 MDHEN and CDR2 SYDVKM come from the germline V gene. The CDR3 consists of 15 residues. The CDR3 loop is CASSRGTSGSYEQYF. The CDR3 nucleotides read TGTGCCAGCAGTCGAGGGACTAGCGGCTCCTACGAGCAGTACTTC.

This sequence joins TRBV11-2 and TRBJ2-7; weak D call: TRBD1 (5 bases). The V gene's germline CDR1 is SGHAT and CDR2 FQNNGV. V lost 1 base to trimming and J lost 4 bases, with 14 bases between them. This CDR3 contains 15 residues. CDR3 in DNA: TGTGCCAGCAGCTTAGCGGCAGGGATTATTTACGAGCAGTACTTC. The encoded protein is CASSLAAGIIYEQYF. The full variable domain, in which reference TRBV11-2 and TRBJ2-7 provide the parts outside the CDR3, is EAGVAQSPRYKIIEKRQSVAFWCNPISGHATLYWYQQILGQGPKLLIQFQNNGVVDDSQLPKDRFSAERLKGVDSTLKIQPAKLEDSAVYLCASSLAAGIIYEQYFGPGTRLTVT.

This chain links TRBV19 with TRBJ1-1; D may be TRBD1 (6 bases). The CDR3 is made up of 15 amino acids. The V end was cut by 5 bases, the J end by 3 bases, with 16 bases between. Germline CDR1 reads LNHDA; CDR2 reads SQIVND (reference sequence). For the CDR3, the DNA is TGTGCCAGTAGTGGGAACAGGGTAGGGGACACTGAAGCTTTCTTT. This gives the protein CASSGNRVGDTEAFF. Variable domain in full (rest from reference TRBV19 and TRBJ1-1): DGGITQSPKYLFRKEGQNVTLSCEQNLNHDAMYWYRQDPGQGLRLIYYSQIVNDFQKGDIAEGYSVSREKKESFPLTVTSAQKNPTAFYLCASSGNRVGDTEAFFGQGTRLTVV.

The J gene is TRBJ2-2, the V gene TRBV5-4; no reliable D call. The CDR3 sequence is 15 residues long. The germline V and J ends were trimmed by 4 bases and 0 bases, with 10 bases remaining between them. Germline V lookup: CDR1 SGHNT, CDR2 YYREEE (reference sequence). Here the CDR3 DNA reads TGTGCCAGCAGCGCTAAATACACGAACACCGGGGAGCTGTTTTTT. Its translation is CASSAKYTNTGELFF.

This sequence joins TRBV19 and TRBJ1-5, with D possibly TRBD1 on 5 matching bases. Trimming cost V 5 bases and J 0 bases, with 32 bases left between them. Germline lookup yields CDR1 LNHDA and CDR2 SQIVND (reference sequence). The CDR3 length is 22 residues. CDR3 in DNA: TGTGCCAGTAGTCTCTACTTGGACGGCGAGTTGTTTAAGGGGTATAGCAATCAGCCCCAGCATTTT. Translating gives CASSLYLDGELFKGYSNQPQHF. Full variable domain (outside the CDR3, taken from reference TRBV19 and TRBJ1-5): DGGITQSPKYLFRKEGQNVTLSCEQNLNHDAMYWYRQDPGQGLRLIYYSQIVNDFQKGDIAEGYSVSREKKESFPLTVTSAQKNPTAFYLCASSLYLDGELFKGYSNQPQHFGDGTRLSIL.

V usage is TRBV10-1 and J usage is TRBJ2-2, with D tentatively TRBD1 (5 bases). There are 14 residues in the CDR3. The V and J ends lost 2 bases and 1 base respectively, with 5 bases between them. Germline V gene lookup returns CDR1 WNHNN and CDR2 SYGVQD (reference sequence). The CDR3 DNA sequence: TGCGCCAGCAGTGAGACAGGGAACACCGGGGAGCTGTTTTTT. Protein: CASSETGNTGELFF.

This clone was seen just once. V is TRBV28 and J is TRBJ2-7; D not resolved. Trimming left V 6 bases short and J 5 bases short, with 11 bases between. Germline V gene data show CDR1 as MDHEN and CDR2 as SYDVKM. The CDR3 is 12 amino acids. The CDR3 reads CASSLAGHEQYF. For the CDR3, the DNA is TGTGCCAGCAGCTTAGCTGGCCACGAGCAGTACTTC. The complete variable domain, with remaining parts taken from reference TRBV28 and TRBJ2-7, reads DVKVTQSSRYLVKRTGEKVFLECVQDMDHENMFWYRQDPGLGLRLIYFSYDVKMKEKGDIPEGYSVSREKKERFSLILESASTNQTSMYLCASSLAGHEQYFGPGTRLTVT.

The V gene is TRBV9, the J gene TRBJ2-7; a weak D match, TRBD2 (6 bases). The CDR3 covers 13 residues. Germline values: CDR1 SGDLS, CDR2 YYNGEE. The V gene lost 3 bases and the J gene lost 6 bases, with 13 bases spanning the gap. The CDR3 here is CASSGTVGSEQYF. In nucleotides, the CDR3 is TGTGCCAGCAGCGGGACCGTCGGGAGCGAGCAGTACTTC. Full variable domain (missing parts from reference TRBV9 and TRBJ2-7): DSGVTQTPKHLITATGQRVTLRCSPRSGDLSVYWYQQSLDQGLQFLIQYYNGEERAKGNILERFSAQQFPDLHSELNLSSLELGDSALYFCASSGTVGSEQYFGPGTRLTVT.

V gene TRBV5-1 combines with J gene TRBJ2-5; 10 bases are a match to TRBD1. CDR3 size: 13 residues. CDR1 SGHRS and CDR2 YFSETQ come from the germline V gene. Trimming at V came to 4 bases and at J to 9 bases, leaving 6 bases not matched to a gene. The CDR3: CASSIGTGVAQYF. The DNA for the CDR3 is TGCGCCAGCAGCATCGGGACAGGGGTGGCCCAGTACTTC.

The J gene is TRBJ1-1, the V gene TRBV28; 8 nucleotides align to TRBD1. The CDR3 runs to 16 residues. Trimming at V came to 4 bases and at J to 1 base, leaving 8 bases not matched to a gene. The germline V gene encodes CDR1 MDHEN and CDR2 SYDVKM. The DNA for the CDR3 is TGTGCCAGCAGTTCCTGGTCTGGGACAGGGAACACTGAAGCTTTCTTT. It is translated as CASSSWSGTGNTEAFF.

The chain carries TRBV7-8 and TRBJ1-6; weak D call: TRBD1 (5 bases). Deletions cut 1 base from V and 11 bases from J, with 9 bases between. The CDR3 is 13 residues long. Germline CDR1 reads SGHVS; CDR2 reads FQNEAQ. This chain's CDR3 is CASSLGAGPPLHF. CDR3 DNA sequence: TGTGCCAGCAGCTTAGGGGCGGGACCACCCCTCCACTTT.

The chain carries TRBV18 and TRBJ2-1; the D is unclear. With 0 bases removed from V and 0 bases from J, the gap between germline ends came to 9 bases. The germline gives CDR1 KGHSH, CDR2 LQKENI. This CDR3 is built from 16 residues. CDR3 DNA sequence: TGTGCCAGCTCACCACCGAACAGCCTCTCCTACAATGAGCAGTTCTTC. Translation: CASSPPNSLSYNEQFF.

V is TRBV5-1 and J is TRBJ2-2; 10 bases align to TRBD2. The CDR3 runs to 15 residues. Germline V gene sequence: CDR1 SGHRS, CDR2 YFSETQ. V lost 4 bases and J lost 3; bases outside the gene matches: 3. In DNA form, the CDR3 reads TGCGCCAGCAGCGGGAGCGGGAGGGACACCGGGGAGCTGTTTTTT. This encodes CASSGSGRDTGELFF.

The V call is TRBV15, the J call TRBJ2-2; no clear D. This CDR3 has 14 residues. The V end lost 3 bases, the J end lost 2 bases, and 7 bases lay between the germline ends. Germline V gives CDR1 LNHNV, CDR2 YYDKDF (reference sequence). The CDR3 coding sequence is TGTGCCACCAGCAGCGCTTCAAACACCGGGGAGCTGTTTTTT. Translating it yields CATSSASNTGELFF.

This chain connects TRBV5-4 to TRBJ2-6, with unresolved D. Germline V gives CDR1 SGHNT, CDR2 YYREEE (reference sequence). The CDR3 is made up of 14 amino acids. The V gene lost 1 base and the J gene lost 2 bases, with 4 bases spanning the gap. This chain's CDR3 is CASSLTTGANVLTF. CDR3 DNA: TGTGCCAGCAGCTTGACAACTGGGGCCAACGTCCTGACTTTC.

J is TRBJ2-3 and V is TRBV7-9, with D possibly being TRBD2 (6 bases). Looked up from germline, CDR1 is SEHNR and CDR2 is FQNEAQ (reference sequence). V was trimmed by 7 bases and J by 0 bases, leaving 8 bases between them. This CDR3 spans 13 amino acids. The CDR3: CASTRGSTDTQYF. The DNA of the CDR3 is TGTGCCAGCACTCGGGGGAGCACAGATACGCAGTATTTT.

V usage is TRBV5-1 and J usage is TRBJ2-7; 9 nucleotides line up with TRBD1. V trimming: 3 bases; J trimming: 4 bases; junction bases outside the gene matches: 8. The V gene's germline CDR1 is SGHRS and CDR2 YFSETQ. This CDR3 region has 15 residues. CDR3 coding DNA: TGCGCCAGCAGCTCGGGGACAGGGTATAAATACGAGCAGTACTTC. Translated: CASSSGTGYKYEQYF.

In regard to this clone: Other DNA variants within this sample encode the same CDR3. The chain carries TRBV19 and TRBJ2-7; D perhaps matches TRBD1 (5 bases). This CDR3 contains 13 residues. Germline V gene lookup returns CDR1 LNHDA and CDR2 SQIVND (reference sequence). V was clipped by 4 bases and J by 1 base, with 8 bases between them. The DNA of the CDR3 is TGTGCCAGTAGTAGGGGCAGTTCCTACGAGCAGTACTTC. Its protein product is CASSRGSSYEQYF. Full variable domain (rest looked up from reference TRBV19 and TRBJ2-7): DGGITQSPKYLFRKEGQNVTLSCEQNLNHDAMYWYRQDPGQGLRLIYYSQIVNDFQKGDIAEGYSVSREKKESFPLTVTSAQKNPTAFYLCASSRGSSYEQYFGPGTRLTVT.

For this clone: This likely reflects a read error, since a far larger clone is one base away. This specimen includes other DNA sequences encoding the same CDR3. The V gene is TRBV5-4, the J gene TRBJ2-5; 9 bases line up with TRBD1. This CDR3 comprises 16 residues. Germline values: CDR1 SGHNT, CDR2 YYREEE (reference sequence). The CDR3 bases are TGCGCCAGCAGCTCACCGGACAGGGGAGGACAAGAGACCCAGTACTTC. It specifies CASSSPDRGGQETQYF. Combining the CDR3 with reference TRBV5-4 and TRBJ2-5 gives the whole variable domain ETGVTQSPTHLIKTRGQQVTLRCSSQSGHNTVSWYQQALGQGPQFIFQYYREEENGRGNFPPRFSGLQFPNYSSELNVNALELDDSALYLCASSSPDRGGQETQYFGPGTRLLVL.

This clone was detected a few times. This rearrangement joins TRBV28 to TRBJ1-3, with TRBD1 matching 8 bases. The J segment lost 2 bases and the V segment lost 4 bases, leaving 10 bases of the junction unmatched. The CDR3 totals 17 residues. Germline CDR1 and CDR2: MDHEN and SYDVKM. The DNA for the CDR3 is TGTGCCAGCAGTTCCGGGACAGGCCTTCATCCTGGAAACACCATATATTTT. This translates into CASSSGTGLHPGNTIYF.

On this clone: The identical CDR3 is also encoded by other nucleotide sequences in the sample. This rearrangement joins TRBV7-9 to TRBJ2-3; 7 nucleotides align to TRBD2. The CDR3 consists of 14 residues. Germline CDR1 and CDR2: SEHNR and FQNEAQ (reference sequence). V was pared by 4 bases and J by 3 bases, with 4 bases of the junction left unmatched. DNA of the CDR3: TGTGCCAGCAGCTGGGAGGGCCTTACAGATACGCAGTATTTT. Amino acid sequence: CASSWEGLTDTQYF.

J is TRBJ1-2 and V is TRBV7-2, with TRBD1 identical over 9 bases. This CDR3 has 16 amino acids. CDR1 and CDR2 (germline): SGHTA, FQGNSA. V lost 3 bases to trimming and J lost 6 bases; unmatched junction nucleotides: 11. The CDR3 region is CASSFPTGGVGDGYTF. CDR3 sequence (DNA): TGTGCCAGCAGCTTCCCTACAGGGGGCGTCGGTGATGGCTACACCTTC.

V usage is TRBV4-1 and J usage is TRBJ2-6; D is unclear. Germline-derived CDR1 and CDR2 are MGHRA and YSYEKL. The germline V and J ends were trimmed by 1 base and 0 bases, with 7 bases remaining between them. CDR3 size: 16 residues. CDR3 sequence reads: CASSQVFYSGANVLTF. The CDR3 coding sequence is TGCGCCAGCAGCCAAGTTTTCTACTCTGGGGCCAACGTCCTGACTTTC.